These 18 T cell receptor beta chains originate from one sample sequenced in a study of PD-L1 blockade in urothelial cancer. TCRdb's table, derived via immunoSEQ multiplex PCR, lists solely in-frame clones and lacks some. The table lists roughly 51,000 clones, 79% of them singletons. Sample time point: pretreatment peripheral blood. The starting material was PBMCs, obtained around atezolizumab (anti-PD-L1) treatment. These receptors originate from a man between 70 and 80 years old with urothelial cancer.

A few counts support this clone. The chain uses TRBV15 and TRBJ2-7; 10 bases are shared with TRBD2. Germline V gene sequence: CDR1 LNHNV, CDR2 YYDKDF (reference sequence). Trimming took 6 bases from V and 3 from J; bases not matched to a gene: 8. The CDR3 is 15 amino acids. The CDR3 nucleotides are TGTGCCACCAGTGGGGGGGCTAGCGGGGGCTACGAGCAGTACTTC. It yields the protein CATSGGASGGYEQYF.

This clone was detected only once. The J gene is TRBJ2-1, the V gene TRBV6-5; 7 bases line up with TRBD1. The CDR3 totals 16 residues. J was trimmed by 3 bases and V by 0 bases; bases with no gene match: 5. From germline, CDR1 is MNHEY and CDR2 SVGAGI. The CDR3 DNA sequence: TGTGCCAGCAGTTACTCGGTTACAGGGGACTACAATGAGCAGTTCTTC. Amino acids: CASSYSVTGDYNEQFF.

V gene TRBV27 combines with J gene TRBJ2-1; 10 bases agree with TRBD2. This CDR3 has 15 residues. J gave up 8 bases and V 5 bases, and 9 bases lay outside the gene matches. CDR1 MNHEY and CDR2 SMNVEV come from the germline V gene (reference sequence). CDR3 protein: CASSTEAGGPYEQFF. The DNA for the CDR3 is TGTGCCAGCAGTACCGAAGCGGGAGGGCCTTATGAGCAGTTCTTC.

The chain uses TRBV30 and TRBJ2-3; D unclear. The CDR3 is 12 residues long. CDR1 is GTSNPN and CDR2 is SVGIG in the germline V gene (reference sequence). The V gene lost 2 bases and the J gene lost 6 bases, with 9 bases spanning the gap. The CDR3, as DNA: TGTGCCTGGAGTCGAACGAGGGATACGCAGTATTTT. This encodes CAWSRTRDTQYF.

The chain combines TRBV5-6 with TRBJ1-1, with no clear D. Germline CDR1 SGHDT, CDR2 YYEEEE. V dropped 6 bases and J dropped 1 base, with 22 bases sitting between them. This CDR3 comprises 17 residues. CDR3 DNA: TGTGCCAGCACCCCGACCGCTGAGGGCCGCCAGAACACTGAAGCTTTCTTT. Its protein is CASTPTAEGRQNTEAFF.

The rearrangement uses TRBV2 and TRBJ2-6; D may be TRBD1 (6 bases). This CDR3 spans 18 amino acids. V gave up 0 bases and J gave up 3 bases, with 15 bases separating them. Germline values: CDR1 SNHLY, CDR2 FYNNEI. CDR3 region: CASSEADSGSGGANVLTF. CDR3 nucleotides: TGTGCCAGCAGTGAAGCGGACAGTGGCTCTGGTGGGGCCAACGTCCTGACTTTC.

The chain joins TRBV20-1 to TRBJ2-7; D not resolved. V dropped 4 bases and J dropped 3 bases, with 7 bases sitting between them. Germline lookup yields CDR1 DFQATT and CDR2 SNEGSKA (reference sequence). This CDR3 spans 11 amino acids. CDR3 loop: CSATHNYEQYF. In DNA form, the CDR3 reads TGCAGTGCTACTCACAACTACGAGCAGTACTTC.

This clone was observed once. The chain carries TRBV5-6 and TRBJ1-3; 8 nucleotides align to TRBD1. The CDR3 length is 15 residues. After removal of 1 base from V and 4 bases from J, the junction contained 4 bases not matched to a gene. From germline, CDR1 is SGHDT and CDR2 YYEEEE. CDR3 nucleotides: TGTGCCAGCAGCTTGCAGGGGGCATCAGGAAACACCATATATTTT. Its translation: CASSLQGASGNTIYF. Using reference TRBV5-6 and TRBJ1-3 for the parts outside the CDR3, the full variable domain is DAGVTQSPTHLIKTRGQQVTLRCSPKSGHDTVSWYQQALGQGPQFIFQYYEEEERQRGNFPDRFSGHQFPNYSSELNVNALLLGDSALYLCASSLQGASGNTIYFGEGSWLTVV.

The V gene is TRBV12-5, the J gene TRBJ1-1; TRBD1 aligns across 7 bases. The germline gives CDR1 LGHNT, CDR2 FRNRAP. The V and J ends lost 4 bases and 6 bases, in that order; junction bases with no gene match: 5. There are 13 residues in the CDR3. CDR3 residues: CASGWQQGSEAFF. In DNA form, the CDR3 reads TGTGCTAGTGGTTGGCAACAGGGGTCTGAAGCTTTCTTT.

The chain has TRBV7-2 and TRBJ2-3; D might be TRBD2 (5 bases). The CDR3 runs 15 residues. CDR1 is SGHTA and CDR2 is FQGNSA in the germline V gene. The V and J ends lost 2 bases and 0 bases respectively, with 9 bases between them. The CDR3 bases are TGTGCCAGCAGCTTACGGCGGAGGAGCACAGATACGCAGTATTTT. It is translated as CASSLRRRSTDTQYF.

The gene calls are TRBV5-1 and TRBJ2-5, with 10 bases that match TRBD1. The CDR3 contains 16 residues. CDR1 is SGHRS, CDR2 YFSETQ, per germline. Trimming took 1 base from V and 5 from J; bases not matched to a gene: 8. Here the CDR3 reads CASSLTPGQGTETQYF. CDR3 sequence (DNA): TGCGCCAGCAGCTTGACGCCGGGACAGGGGACGGAGACCCAGTACTTC.

The chain uses TRBV5-1 and TRBJ2-7; 8 bases align to TRBD1. Germline assignment: CDR1 SGHRS and CDR2 YFSETQ. Unmatched junction bases numbered 9, after V lost 0 bases and J lost 7 bases. The CDR3 sequence is 15 residues long. CDR3 nucleotides: TGCGCCAGCAGCTTGGGCGGTCAGGGGGCGGGTGAGCAGTACTTC. Protein sequence: CASSLGGQGAGEQYF.

J is TRBJ2-1 and V is TRBV19; D perhaps matches TRBD1 (6 bases). Trimming removed 4 bases from V and 10 bases from J, with 11 bases in between. CDR3 length equals 12 residues. CDR1 is LNHDA and CDR2 is SQIVND in the germline V gene (reference sequence). This chain's CDR3 is CASSSNREEQFF. As DNA, the CDR3 is TGTGCCAGTAGTAGCAACAGGGAGGAGCAGTTCTTC.

The chain uses TRBV19 and TRBJ1-5, with 7 bases identical to TRBD1. The V gene end was trimmed by 6 bases and the J gene end by 3 bases; junction bases not matched to a gene: 14. CDR3 length: 17 amino acids. Germline assignment: CDR1 LNHDA and CDR2 SQIVND (reference sequence). The CDR3 is CASSRFALDRLNQPQHF. CDR3 DNA: TGTGCCAGTAGCAGATTCGCCCTGGACAGGCTCAATCAGCCCCAGCATTTT.

The chain uses TRBV28 and TRBJ1-2, with D maybe TRBD1 (5 bases). Germline V gene sequence: CDR1 MDHEN, CDR2 SYDVKM. CDR3 size: 14 residues. The V end lost 4 bases, the J end lost 1 base, and 10 bases lay between the germline ends. The CDR3 DNA sequence: TGTGCCAGCAGTTCATCAAGGGGTAACTATGGCTACACCTTC. Its translation: CASSSSRGNYGYTF.

V usage is TRBV10-2 and J usage is TRBJ2-6; the D is unclear. CDR1 and CDR2 (germline): WSHSY, SAAADI. The CDR3 is 13 residues long. With 7 bases removed from V and 0 bases from J, the gap between germline ends came to 4 bases. The CDR3 region is CASTLSGANVLTF. CDR3 bases: TGCGCCAGCACCCTCTCTGGGGCCAACGTCCTGACTTTC.

This chain uses TRBV18 with TRBJ2-7; a possible D gene is TRBD2 (6 bases). The CDR3 has 16 amino acids. Germline V lookup: CDR1 KGHSH, CDR2 LQKENI. The V and J ends lost 3 bases and 3 bases respectively, with 18 bases between them. CDR3 amino acids: CASSPSQEGISYEQYF. The CDR3 DNA is TGTGCCAGCTCACCGAGTCAGGAGGGGATCAGCTACGAGCAGTACTTC. Based on the CDR3 plus reference TRBV18 and TRBJ2-7, the full variable domain is NAGVMQNPRHLVRRRGQEARLRCSPMKGHSHVYWYRQLPEEGLKFMVYLQKENIIDESGMPKERFSAEFPKEGPSILRIQQVVRGDSAAYFCASSPSQEGISYEQYFGPGTRLTVT.

The rearrangement links TRBV7-2 to TRBJ1-5; 7 bases match TRBD1. The ends lost 1 base at V and 7 bases at J; junction bases unmatched: 7. Germline lookup yields CDR1 SGHTA and CDR2 FQGNSA. This CDR3 has 15 residues. CDR3 sequence (DNA): TGTGCCAGCAGCTTAGAGGGGGCGAGAGGGCAGCCCCAGCATTTT. Its protein is CASSLEGARGQPQHF.